The 9 T cell receptor beta chains in this list originate from one sample, sequenced in a study of T cells in Graves' hyperthyroidism and ophthalmopathy. Amplification of TCR beta CDR3 regions was performed using RNA transcripts as template. TCR CDR3 underwent first-round RT-PCR with the HTBI primer set. TCRdb itself ran the multiplex PCR reads through MiXCR, one entry per CDR3 protein. The sample holds hundreds of thousands of distinct CDR3 sequences; approximately 42% are singletons and the top ten take about 7%. The specimen sequenced was peripheral blood or thyroid tissue (not recorded which). The source of these receptors is an adult man with Graves' disease, either hyperthyroidism or ophthalmopathy (not recorded which).

The rearrangement links TRBV20-1 to TRBJ2-5; D is possibly TRBD2 (5 bases). Germline V gene data show CDR1 as DFQATT and CDR2 as SNEGSKA (reference sequence). The length of the CDR3 is 14 residues. Deletions cut 3 bases from V and 1 base from J, with 12 bases between. The CDR3 is CSARRGRGQETQYF. CDR3 bases: TGCAGTGCTAGGCGAGGTCGGGGCCAAGAGACCCAGTACTTC.

In regard to this clonotype: It is unclear where the CDR3 begins or ends on the DNA, so no DNA is shown, and the CDR3 is as TCRdb lists it. The chain carries TRBV9 and TRBJ2-2; the DNA was not used to check the table's D call, TRBD2. Germline V lookup: CDR1 SGDLS, CDR2 YYNGEE. The CDR3 comprises 20 residues, both ends counted. CDR3 amino acids: CASSLAPNSPLHFGNGELFF.

This clonotype was counted a few times. This chain links TRBV7-9 with TRBJ2-7, with 7 bases that match TRBD1. Germline CDR1 and CDR2: SEHNR and FQNEAQ (reference sequence). V shed 5 bases and J 4 bases; nucleotides not matched to a gene: 11. The CDR3 has 15 residues. The CDR3 DNA follows: TGTGCCAGCAGCCACGGCGACAGGGCACCATACGAGCAGTACTTC. It specifies CASSHGDRAPYEQYF.

This rearrangement joins TRBV7-9 to TRBJ2-3; 9 positions agree with TRBD2. The junction had 11 bases not matched to a gene; V was cut back by 5 bases and J by 5 bases. The CDR3 sequence is 16 residues long. Germline V gene sequence: CDR1 SEHNR, CDR2 FQNEAQ (reference sequence). Here the CDR3 reads CASSLYSGSGRDTQYF. CDR3 DNA: TGTGCCAGCAGCCTCTATAGCGGGAGTGGTAGAGATACGCAGTATTTT.

The rearrangement links TRBV11-2 to TRBJ1-4, with D maybe TRBD1 (5 bases). The CDR3 totals 18 residues. Germline CDR1 and CDR2: SGHAT and FQNNGV. The V end was cut by 7 bases, the J end by 0 bases, with 21 bases between. The CDR3 protein is CASTFPTSGPATNEKLFF. The CDR3 DNA follows: TGTGCCAGCACCTTCCCCACGTCAGGGCCTGCAACTAATGAAAAACTGTTTTTT.

Comments on this clonotype: A much larger clone differs by one base, so this may be a read error. The chain is built from TRBV7-9 and TRBJ2-7; D call uncertain. V was trimmed by 5 bases and J by 2 bases, leaving 4 bases between them. CDR3 length equals 11 residues. CDR1 SEHNR and CDR2 FQNEAQ come from the germline V gene (reference sequence). This CDR3 reads CASSHTYEQYF. The CDR3, as DNA: TGTGCCAGCAGCCACACCTACGAGCAGTACTTC. Full variable domain (remainder filled in from reference TRBV7-9 and TRBJ2-7): DTGVSQNPRHKITKRGQNVTFRCDPISEHNRLYWYRQTLGQGPEFLTYFQNEAQLEKSRLLSDRFSAERPKGSFSTLEIQRTEQGDSAMYLCASSHTYEQYFGPGTRLTVT.

This clonotype showed up just a few times. The chain recombines TRBV6-5 with TRBJ1-5, with D unclear. V gave up 9 bases and J gave up 4 bases, with 10 bases separating them. The germline CDR1 and CDR2 sequences are MNHEY and SVGAGI. The CDR3 is 12 amino acids. The CDR3 DNA sequence: TGTGCCAGTAAAGGAGCTAATCAGCCCCAGCATTTT. It translates to CASKGANQPQHF.

V gene TRBV10-3 combines with J gene TRBJ2-7, with D unresolved. CDR1 and CDR2 from the germline V gene are ENHRY and SYGVKD. Trimming pared 4 bases from V and 5 bases from J, leaving 3 bases between. The CDR3 runs to 10 residues. In DNA form, the CDR3 reads TGTGCCATCAGTGCCGACGAGCAGTACTTC. The encoded protein is CAISADEQYF.

This clonotype was counted a few times. This may stem from a read error, because a much larger clone lies one nucleotide away. The CDR3 loop reads CASRRTANYGYTF. CDR3 bases: TGTGCCAGCAGGAGGACAGCTAACTATGGCTACACCTTC. The gene calls are TRBV7-9 and TRBJ1-2; D is possibly TRBD1 (6 bases). Germline V gives CDR1 SEHNR, CDR2 FQNEAQ (reference sequence). V was pared by 6 bases and J by 0 bases, with 8 bases between. CDR3 length: 13 amino acids.